The sequence of this T cell receptor beta chain was determined in a study of T-cell reconstitution after alpha-beta-depleted transplantation in children. This sample's TCRbeta library carried unique molecular identifier barcodes. TCRdb reanalysed the PCR reads using MiXCR and keeps one entry per CDR3 protein. The sample carries roughly 570,000 distinct CDR3 sequences, 27% recorded once. This clonotype has more than one count but fewer than ten. The V end was cut by 0 bases, the J end by 2 bases, with 14 bases between. This CDR3 region has 16 residues. Germline values: CDR1 MNHEY, CDR2 SVGAGI. This chain connects TRBV6-5 to TRBJ2-7; the D gene could be TRBD1 or TRBD2 (6 bases each). Specimen: PBMCs, collected before TCRalphabeta/CD19-depleted stem cell transplant. The TCR originated in a boy younger than two with Wiskott-Aldrich syndrome, due to receive a stem cell transplant. In DNA, the CDR3 is TGTGCCAGCAGTTACTCGAGGGGGGACGCGGCCTACGAGCAGTACTTC. It encodes CASSYSRGDAAYEQYF.